The 16 T cell receptor beta chains listed next were all sequenced from one sample in a study of CD8+CD57+ T cells in acquired aplastic anemia. The use of genomic DNA as template underpinned the TCR beta VDJ and CDR3 profiling. Via MiXCR, TCRdb re-called the reads, giving one row per CDR3 protein. This sample yields about 400,000 distinct CDR3 sequences, of which 65% to 75% are seen a single time; 4% belongs to the top ten. The source material was sorted CD4+, CD8+, or CD8+CD57+ T cells (not recorded which) from PBMCs. These receptors were obtained from a human donor in good health, serving as a control.

This chain links TRBV20-1 with TRBJ1-2; the D gene is possibly TRBD1 (5 bases). The V end lost 4 bases, the J end lost 6 bases, and 12 bases lay between the germline ends. The V gene's germline CDR1 is DFQATT and CDR2 SNEGSKA (reference sequence). The CDR3 has 12 residues. The CDR3 DNA reads TGCAGTGCTAACCGGGACCGTGATGGCTACACCTTC. This codes for CSANRDRDGYTF.

CDR3: CASSPTLGTGNEQFF. Here the CDR3 DNA reads TGCGCCAGCAGCCCGACCCTGGGGACAGGCAATGAGCAGTTCTTC. V and J are TRBV5-1 and TRBJ2-1; 8 nucleotides line up with TRBD1. CDR1 is SGHRS, CDR2 YFSETQ, per germline. The CDR3 runs to 15 residues. Trimming cost V 4 bases and J 6 bases; bases outside gene matches: 9.

V gene TRBV15 combines with J gene TRBJ2-7, with D possibly being TRBD1 or TRBD2 (6 bases each). This CDR3 is built from 15 residues. CDR1 is LNHNV, CDR2 YYDKDF, per germline (reference sequence). V lost 0 bases and J 4 bases, leaving 13 bases between the germline ends. The CDR3 protein is CATSRDLGGSYEQYF. The CDR3 DNA reads as TGTGCCACCAGCAGAGATCTCGGGGGCTCATACGAGCAGTACTTC.

The rearrangement uses TRBV9 and TRBJ1-2; D is possibly TRBD1 (6 bases). The length of the CDR3 is 18 residues. Trimming left V 5 bases short and J 4 bases short, with 27 bases between. Germline V gene data show CDR1 as SGDLS and CDR2 as YYNGEE. The CDR3 DNA reads as TGTGCCAGCAGGTCGGCAACGAGCAGACAGGCGGATGGCTATGGCTACACCTTC. It encodes CASRSATSRQADGYGYTF.

This clonotype came up many times. The rearrangement links TRBV5-1 to TRBJ1-3; D unresolved. Trimming took off 0 bases at V and 6 bases at J, with 13 bases between the two ends. Germline V gene lookup returns CDR1 SGHRS and CDR2 YFSETQ. The CDR3 runs 15 residues. The DNA for the CDR3 is TGCGCCAGCAGCTTGGAGGGAAGTCCGGAAAACACCATATATTTT. It yields the protein CASSLEGSPENTIYF.

This clonotype was found once. The CDR3 region has the DNA TGCGCCAGCAGCAGGGGGGTCCGAACCGGGGAGCTGTTTTTT. Protein sequence: CASSRGVRTGELFF. The rearrangement links TRBV5-1 to TRBJ2-2; D is perhaps TRBD1 or TRBD2 (6 bases each). Per germline, CDR1 SGHRS and CDR2 YFSETQ. The CDR3 is 14 amino acids. V lost 4 bases and J 5 bases, leaving 12 bases between the germline ends.

Comment on this clonotype: Relative to the germline gene, one junction end is altered; a read error may explain this. V usage is TRBV7-3 and J usage is TRBJ1-2; D unclear. Germline CDR1 reads SGHTA; CDR2 reads FQGTGA. The CDR3 contains 12 residues. The CDR3 DNA sequence: TGTGCCAGCAGCCCCACGGACTGTGGCTACATCTTC. Its protein product is CASSPTDCGYIF.

The rearrangement links TRBV9 to TRBJ2-7; 7 nucleotides agree with TRBD2. CDR1 is SGDLS, CDR2 YYNGEE, per germline. The CDR3 is 15 amino acids. Unmatched junction bases numbered 15, after V lost 5 bases and J lost 7 bases. In nucleotides, the CDR3 is TGTGCCAGCAGACGAACGCGGGGGACCTCCTTAGAGCAGTACTTC. Its protein product is CASRRTRGTSLEQYF.

Of note for this clonotype: This CDR3 fails to terminate in the conserved phenylalanine or tryptophan, so it likely reflects a read error. No DNA is shown, since the ends of the CDR3 on it are uncertain; the CDR3 is the one TCRdb lists. CDR3 region: CASSPGNAAHTQ. The chain couples TRBV7-8 to TRBJ1-4. Germline V lookup: CDR1 SGHVS, CDR2 FQNEAQ. The CDR3 spans 12 residues, counting both ends.

The chain recombines TRBV10-3 with TRBJ1-2; 10 bases align to TRBD1. This CDR3 is built from 14 residues. V shed 4 bases, J shed 7 bases, and the junction held 6 bases outside the gene matches. Germline loops: CDR1 ENHRY, CDR2 SYGVKD. The CDR3 DNA reads TGTGCCATCAGTGGCCGGGACAGGGGCTCTGGCTACACCTTC. Its protein product is CAISGRDRGSGYTF.

The chain has TRBV12-3 or TRBV12-4 and TRBJ2-5; D perhaps matches TRBD2 (8 bases). Trimming removed 3 bases at V and 9 bases at J, with 17 bases between. The CDR3 spans 14 residues. The CDR3 coding sequence is TGTGCCAGCAGTTTTCGCGGGGGGCAGGGGGCCCAGTACTTC. Its translation: CASSFRGGQGAQYF.

This clonotype turned up a few times. A much larger clone lies one base from this, so it may be a read error. The chain recombines TRBV12-3 or TRBV12-4 with TRBJ2-1; D is possibly TRBD1 (5 bases). The V gene lost 6 bases and the J gene lost 0 bases, with 12 bases spanning the gap. The CDR3 is made up of 15 amino acids. The CDR3 loop is CASSPRQNSYNEQFF. In DNA form, the CDR3 reads TGTGCCAGCAGCCCGAGACAGAACTCCTACAATGAGCAGTTCTTC.

In this sample, this clonotype turned up many times. This rearrangement joins TRBV3-1 to TRBJ2-5; no reliable D call. Germline CDR1 and CDR2: LGHDT and YNNKEL (reference sequence). Trimming left V 2 bases short and J 4 bases short, with 8 bases between. The CDR3 sequence is 13 residues long. The CDR3 bases are TGTGCCAGCAGCCAACGCCGTGCAGAGACCCAGTACTTC. It yields the protein CASSQRRAETQYF.

Concerning this clonotype: In this CDR3 the conserved last residue, phenylalanine or tryptophan, is missing, so a read error is likely. No DNA is shown, since the ends of the CDR3 on it are uncertain; the CDR3 is the one TCRdb lists. V gene TRBV7-3 combines with J gene TRBJ2-5; no check of the table's D call, TRBD1, against the DNA was made. Germline CDR1 and CDR2: SGHTA and FQGTGA. Counting both end residues, the CDR3 totals 13 amino acids. CDR3 amino acids: CASSGQGSETHYD.

The sample holds many counts of this clonotype. The chain has TRBV6-5 and TRBJ1-4; a possible D gene is TRBD1 (5 bases). V was shortened by 6 bases and J by 2 bases, with 10 bases between the two germline ends. Germline CDR1 MNHEY, CDR2 SVGAGI. The CDR3 totals 14 residues. The CDR3 spells CASRVRGTNEKLFF. The CDR3 bases are TGTGCCAGCAGGGTACGGGGGACTAATGAAAAACTGTTTTTT.

The V call is TRBV7-3, the J call TRBJ1-4; unclear D gene. The CDR3 contains 13 residues. Germline V gene data show CDR1 as SGHTA and CDR2 as FQGTGA. V gave up 3 bases and J gave up 13 bases, with 15 bases separating them. Here the CDR3 DNA reads TGTGCCAGCAGCTTGGGAATTAATGAATCACTGTTTTTT. The encoded protein is CASSLGINESLFF.